Listed here are 7 T cell receptor beta chains from one sample, sequenced in a study of control samples from healthy donors and cancer patients. Sequencing was performed with immunoSEQ multiplex PCR; in TCRdb, only in-frame clones are kept and a portion is missing. The sample holds about 43,000 clones, 90% to 95% seen once. The sequencing input was blood. The receptors were gathered from a man in his 60s in good health.

This rearrangement joins TRBV3-1 (or the pseudogene TRBV3-2) to TRBJ1-1; D might be TRBD1 (5 bases). Trimming shortened V by 2 bases and J by 1 base, and 8 bases separated the two germline ends. CDR3 length: 14 residues. CDR1 is LGHDT, CDR2 YNNKEL, per germline (reference sequence). In nucleotides, the CDR3 is TGTGCCAGCAGCCAACGGGGGGAGAACACTGAAGCTTTCTTT. It encodes CASSQRGENTEAFF.

The chain links TRBV12-3 or TRBV12-4 to TRBJ2-5; perhaps D is TRBD1 or TRBD2 (6 bases each). With 7 bases removed from V and 1 base from J, the gap between germline ends came to 10 bases. The CDR3 sequence is 13 residues long. This chain's CDR3 is CASIGGSQETQYF. CDR3 in DNA: TGTGCCAGCATCGGGGGCAGCCAAGAGACCCAGTACTTC.

The rearrangement joins TRBV6-1 to TRBJ2-7, with 7 bases aligning to TRBD1. J lost 7 bases, V lost 0 bases, and 9 bases had no gene match. The CDR3 contains 15 residues. CDR1 is MNHNS and CDR2 is SASEGT in the germline V gene. The CDR3 bases are TGTGCCAGCAGTGAAGCGACAGGGATGATGGAGGAGCAGTACTTC. It encodes CASSEATGMMEEQYF.

The rearrangement links TRBV6-4 to TRBJ2-1; D might be TRBD1 or TRBD2, each matching 6 bases. V gave up 3 bases and J gave up 6 bases, with 15 bases separating them. Germline V gene sequence: CDR1 MRHNA, CDR2 SNTAGT. This CDR3 spans 15 amino acids. CDR3 sequence (DNA): TGTGCCAGCAGTGAGGAGGGACACCCTTCCAATGAGCAGTTCTTC. Protein product: CASSEEGHPSNEQFF.

The V call is TRBV28, the J call TRBJ2-6; TRBD1 aligns across 7 bases. The CDR3 sequence is 16 residues long. V lost 6 bases, J lost 0 bases, and 5 bases stayed unmatched. CDR1 MDHEN and CDR2 SYDVKM come from the germline V gene. The CDR3 reads CASRGQLDSGANVLTF. CDR3 sequence (DNA): TGTGCCAGCAGGGGACAGTTAGACTCTGGGGCCAACGTCCTGACTTTC.

The chain recombines TRBV19 with TRBJ2-2; a weak D match, TRBD2 (6 bases). Trimming stripped 1 base from V and 0 bases from J, with 6 bases between. Germline-derived CDR1 and CDR2 are LNHDA and SQIVND (reference sequence). CDR3 size: 15 residues. CDR3: CASSIGTTNTGELFF. In nucleotides, the CDR3 is TGTGCCAGTAGTATAGGGACTACGAACACCGGGGAGCTGTTTTTT. The complete variable domain, with remaining parts taken from reference TRBV19 and TRBJ2-2, reads DGGITQSPKYLFRKEGQNVTLSCEQNLNHDAMYWYRQDPGQGLRLIYYSQIVNDFQKGDIAEGYSVSREKKESFPLTVTSAQKNPTAFYLCASSIGTTNTGELFFGEGSRLTVL.

The chain employs TRBV7-9 and TRBJ2-7, with D possibly being TRBD1 (6 bases). Germline lookup yields CDR1 SEHNR and CDR2 FQNEAQ (reference sequence). V was cut by 5 bases and J by 0 bases, with 14 bases left in between. The CDR3 contains 15 residues. The CDR3 region has the DNA TGTGCCAGCAGCAAGGAGGACAGCAGCTCCTACGAGCAGTACTTC. It yields the protein CASSKEDSSSYEQYF.